Listed here are 12 T cell receptor beta chains from one sample, sequenced in a study of cytomegalovirus exposure and HLA in healthy donors. The PCR employed 60 Vbeta primers together with 13 Jbeta primers. Data came from immunoSEQ multiplex PCR; TCRdb stores just in-frame clones and leaves some out. The sample records tens of thousands of clones, about 88% being singletons. Sequenced sample: PBMCs. These receptors originate from a woman aged 50 to 65 in good health and CMV-seronegative.

The V call is TRBV5-1, the J call TRBJ2-7; 9 nucleotides line up with TRBD1. The V gene's germline CDR1 is SGHRS and CDR2 YFSETQ. With V trimmed by 0 bases and J by 3 bases, 4 bases remained unmatched. The CDR3 sequence is 15 residues long. The CDR3 spells CASSLGGTGRYEQYF. CDR3 nucleotide sequence: TGCGCCAGCAGCTTGGGGGGGACAGGGCGCTACGAGCAGTACTTC.

The chain is built from TRBV29-1 and TRBJ2-7; D not certain. V lost 4 bases and J lost 3, with 13 bases in between. Per the germline V gene, CDR1 is SQVTM and CDR2 is ANQGSEA. This CDR3 region has 13 residues. In DNA form, the CDR3 reads TGCAGCGTTGCATTCTTGGCCGACTACGAGCAGTACTTC. Translating gives CSVAFLADYEQYF.

This clone came up a few times. CDR3 DNA sequence: TGTGCCAGCAGGAGGACTTTAACGGCGAACACCGGGGAGCTGTTTTTT. This sequence encodes CASRRTLTANTGELFF. The V and J genes are TRBV13 and TRBJ2-2, with a tentative D call TRBD2 (5 bases). The CDR3 is 16 residues long. Trimming removed 6 bases from V and 0 bases from J, with 14 bases in between. The germline gives CDR1 PRHDT, CDR2 FYEKMQ (reference sequence).

V usage is TRBV29-1 and J usage is TRBJ2-3; TRBD1 matches at 10 bases. J lost 0 bases, V lost 5 bases, and 17 bases had no gene match. Germline CDR1 is SQVTM and CDR2 is ANQGSEA. The CDR3 sequence is 19 residues long. As DNA, the CDR3 is TGCAGCGTTACTCCGGGACAGGGGCCGGCAGGAACTAGCACAGATACGCAGTATTTT. It is translated as CSVTPGQGPAGTSTDTQYF.

This clone was counted between two and nine times. The V gene is TRBV15, the J gene TRBJ2-6, with D possibly being TRBD2 (7 bases). Germline V lookup: CDR1 LNHNV, CDR2 YYDKDF (reference sequence). The CDR3 totals 16 residues. Trimming cost V 2 bases and J 7 bases, with 15 bases left between them. The CDR3 loop is CATSRQGGDGANVLTF. Here the CDR3 DNA reads TGTGCCACCAGCAGACAAGGGGGGGACGGAGCCAACGTCCTGACTTTC.

The CDR3 nucleotides read TGCAGTGCCAGCCCTGGGCATGGCTACACCTTC. Its protein is CSASPGHGYTF. V and J are TRBV20-1 and TRBJ1-2; no reliable D call. There are 11 residues in the CDR3. CDR1 is DFQATT, CDR2 SNEGSKA, per germline (reference sequence). Deletions cut 6 bases from V and 6 bases from J, with 11 bases between.

V and J are TRBV6-5 and TRBJ2-5; D is undetermined. This CDR3 contains 15 residues. CDR1 is MNHEY, CDR2 SVGAGI, per germline. Between the trimmed V and J ends, which lost 0 bases and 1 base, there was a span of 9 bases. DNA of the CDR3: TGTGCCAGCAGTTACTCGAGGTCCCTCCAAGAGACCCAGTACTTC. Translating it yields CASSYSRSLQETQYF.

V gene TRBV27 combines with J gene TRBJ2-5; possible D gene TRBD2, 6 bases. The CDR3 extends over 17 amino acids. Trimming removed 4 bases from V and 2 bases from J, with 20 bases in between. The germline gives CDR1 MNHEY, CDR2 SMNVEV (reference sequence). In nucleotides, the CDR3 is TGTGCCAGCAGTTCCAAAACAACTAGCAGGCAACAAGAGACCCAGTACTTC. It encodes CASSSKTTSRQQETQYF.

This clone was counted between two and nine times. As the CDR3 is not closed by the conserved phenylalanine or tryptophan, this likely results from a read error. The chain recombines TRBV7-9 with TRBJ2-2; 14 nucleotides agree with TRBD2. The CDR3 has 17 residues. With 5 bases clipped from V and 7 bases from J, the junction kept 9 bases outside the gene matches. CDR1 and CDR2 (germline): SEHNR, FQNEAQ (reference sequence). The CDR3 region is CASSTGTSGGQGGELFV. CDR3 DNA sequence: TGTGCCAGCAGCACCGGGACTAGCGGGGGCCAAGGCGGGGAGCTGTTTGTT.

The V and J genes are TRBV13 and TRBJ1-1; D not certain. The length of the CDR3 is 14 residues. V was cut by 0 bases and J by 1 base, with 6 bases left in between. In germline, CDR1 is PRHDT, CDR2 FYEKMQ (reference sequence). The CDR3 nucleotides read TGTGCCAGCAGCTTAGGCCTAGAGAACACTGAAGCTTTCTTT. Encoded protein: CASSLGLENTEAFF.

V usage is TRBV30 and J usage is TRBJ2-1; TRBD1 matches at 9 bases. This CDR3 contains 11 residues. Germline trimming cut 5 bases from V and 7 bases from J; bases unmatched to any gene: 0. Germline V gene data show CDR1 as GTSNPN and CDR2 as SVGIG (reference sequence). CDR3 sequence reads: CAWGTGNEQFF. DNA of the CDR3: TGTGCCTGGGGGACAGGGAATGAGCAGTTCTTC.

J is TRBJ2-1 and V is TRBV7-3; D perhaps matches TRBD1 (5 bases). CDR1 is SGHTA, CDR2 FQGTGA, per germline. This CDR3 spans 13 amino acids. Trimming removed 7 bases from V and 7 bases from J, with 14 bases in between. In DNA, the CDR3 is TGTGCCAGCATCTTTCGAAGGGGAAATGAGCAGTTCTTC. Its protein is CASIFRRGNEQFF. The full variable domain, with the rest looked up from reference TRBV7-3 and TRBJ2-1, is GAGVSQTPSNKVTEKGKYVELRCDPISGHTALYWYRQSLGQGPEFLIYFQGTGAADDSGLPNDRFFAVRPEGSVSTLKIQRTERGDSAVYLCASIFRRGNEQFFGPGTRLTVL.